Listed below are T cell receptor beta chains from one sample, sequenced in a study of cytomegalovirus exposure and HLA in healthy donors. Here immunoSEQ multiplex PCR was the method, and the copy in TCRdb shows in-frame clones only, minus some. The sample lists tens of thousands of clones, roughly 77% occurring once. Sequencing input: PBMCs. The origin of the receptors is a woman aged 40 to 55 in good health and CMV-seropositive. The CDR3 runs from the conserved cysteine through the conserved F or W. Fields, in order: CDR3 length, V gene, J gene, clone size, CDR3 protein. Where a row states a size, it is once, few, many or the class of an expanded clone; other rows omit it.

len: 14
v_gene: TRBV7-9
j_gene: TRBJ2-5
abundance: .
CDR3aa: CASGTGGHLETQYF

len: 17
v_gene: TRBV5-1
j_gene: TRBJ2-2
abundance: .
CDR3aa: CASRYTAGGPVTGELFF

len: 20
v_gene: TRBV4-1
j_gene: TRBJ2-6
abundance: .
CDR3aa: CASSHYTSWDRVPGANVLTF

len: 15
v_gene: TRBV6-6
j_gene: TRBJ2-2
abundance: .
CDR3aa: CASREHRGNTGELFF

len: 13
v_gene: TRBV4-1
j_gene: TRBJ2-1
abundance: .
CDR3aa: CASSQGHNDEQFF

len: 16
v_gene: TRBV14
j_gene: TRBJ2-7
abundance: .
CDR3aa: CASSQDRWQGRNEQYF

len: 13
v_gene: TRBV2
j_gene: TRBJ1-4
abundance: .
CDR3aa: CASRRGEDEKLFF

len: 15
v_gene: TRBV2
j_gene: TRBJ1-6
abundance: few
CDR3aa: CASSGDRVGNSPLHF

len: 14
v_gene: TRBV9
j_gene: TRBJ1-1
abundance: .
CDR3aa: CASSPRLVNTEAFF

len: 16
v_gene: TRBV27
j_gene: TRBJ1-1
abundance: .
CDR3aa: CASSSTPGQTNTEAFF

len: 15
v_gene: TRBV29-1
j_gene: TRBJ1-2
abundance: .
CDR3aa: CSGLISGQGGYGYTF

len: 18
v_gene: TRBV9
j_gene: TRBJ1-2
abundance: .
CDR3aa: CASSVGRDRSNPNYGYTF

len: 14
v_gene: TRBV2
j_gene: TRBJ2-5
abundance: .
CDR3aa: CASSGWLAGETQYF

len: 14
v_gene: TRBV28
j_gene: TRBJ2-4
abundance: .
CDR3aa: CASSRRGAKNIQYF

len: 14
v_gene: TRBV2
j_gene: TRBJ1-2
abundance: few
CDR3aa: CASSDLANNYGYTF

len: 18
v_gene: TRBV13
j_gene: TRBJ2-7
abundance: .
CDR3aa: CASSLGPLGASALYEQYF

len: 15
v_gene: TRBV18
j_gene: TRBJ1-4
abundance: .
CDR3aa: CASSPLLTADEKLFF

len: 18
v_gene: TRBV7-6
j_gene: TRBJ2-2
abundance: once
CDR3aa: CASSWGFGRDTDTGELFF

len: 13
v_gene: TRBV11-2
j_gene: TRBJ2-7
abundance: .
CDR3aa: CASSLGAVYEQYF

len: 14
v_gene: TRBV7-2
j_gene: TRBJ1-3
abundance: .
CDR3aa: CASKKGTAGDTIYF

len: 15
v_gene: TRBV7-9
j_gene: TRBJ2-5
abundance: .
CDR3aa: CASSLVGGARETQYF

len: 15
v_gene: TRBV5-1
j_gene: TRBJ2-1
abundance: .
CDR3aa: CASSGIGTGYNEQFF

len: 15
v_gene: TRBV9
j_gene: TRBJ2-3
abundance: few
CDR3aa: CASSVGGFRTDTQYF

len: 15
v_gene: TRBV5-1
j_gene: TRBJ1-5
abundance: .
CDR3aa: CASSLTGSLGQPQHF

len: 17
v_gene: TRBV14
j_gene: TRBJ2-6
abundance: .
CDR3aa: CASSQVTGNSGANVLTF

len: 15
v_gene: TRBV11-3
j_gene: TRBJ2-3
abundance: .
CDR3aa: CASSRTGDSTDTQYF

len: 13
v_gene: TRBV28
j_gene: TRBJ1-1
abundance: .
CDR3aa: CASIPGANTEAFF

len: 14
v_gene: TRBV4-2
j_gene: TRBJ2-7
abundance: few
CDR3aa: CASSPGLALYEQYF

len: 11
v_gene: TRBV27
j_gene: TRBJ1-6
abundance: .
CDR3aa: CASSSGVFLHF

len: 17
v_gene: TRBV5-5
j_gene: TRBJ2-2
abundance: .
CDR3aa: CASSAAGGGPNTGELFF

len: 16
v_gene: TRBV7-2
j_gene: TRBJ1-3
abundance: .
CDR3aa: CASSLVEGSSGNTIYF

len: 14
v_gene: TRBV7-9
j_gene: TRBJ2-7
abundance: .
CDR3aa: CASSSQGETYEQYF

len: 15
v_gene: TRBV18
j_gene: TRBJ1-5
abundance: few
CDR3aa: CASSSGLSSNQPQHF

len: 16
v_gene: TRBV9
j_gene: TRBJ2-1
abundance: once
CDR3aa: CASSVGASGYYNEQFF

len: 16
v_gene: TRBV27
j_gene: TRBJ2-1
abundance: .
CDR3aa: CASSQGTSGGPGEQFF

len: 15
v_gene: TRBV30
j_gene: TRBJ2-3
abundance: .
CDR3aa: CAWSVSGGPTDTQYF

len: 14
v_gene: TRBV7-6
j_gene: TRBJ1-1
abundance: .
CDR3aa: CASSYQTGGTEAFF

len: 19
v_gene: TRBV19
j_gene: TRBJ1-2
abundance: .
CDR3aa: CASTPGGTGQPTRGNGYTF

len: 16
v_gene: TRBV9
j_gene: TRBJ1-6
abundance: once
CDR3aa: CASSVAEFSYNSPLHF

len: 14
v_gene: TRBV28
j_gene: TRBJ1-4
abundance: .
CDR3aa: CASSWGGPAEKLFF

len: 17
v_gene: TRBV14
j_gene: TRBJ2-2
abundance: .
CDR3aa: CASSSRPSGRWTGELFF